The 9 T cell receptor beta chains listed next were all sequenced from one sample in a study of neoadjuvant anti-PD-1 for oral cavity cancer. Stated time point: after neoadjuvant nivolumab, at surgical resection. Generated by immunoSEQ multiplex PCR, the TCRdb table keeps only in-frame clones and is missing some. This table has 25,000 to 40,000 clones, just under 80% appearing once. The source was PBMCs, collected after nivolumab (anti-PD-1) treatment. These receptors all stem from a person aged 40-85 years with oral cavity squamous cell carcinoma.

The CDR3: CASRLGQFTDTQYF. The CDR3 DNA sequence: TGTGCCAGCAGGCTGGGACAGTTTACAGATACGCAGTATTTT. J is TRBJ2-3 and V is TRBV6-5; TRBD1 matches at 7 bases. This CDR3 comprises 14 residues. The trim removed 6 bases at V and 3 bases at J, leaving 6 bases unmatched. CDR1 is MNHEY and CDR2 is SVGAGI in the germline V gene.

V is TRBV7-7 and J is TRBJ2-3; TRBD2 aligns across 12 bases. CDR3 size: 16 residues. V lost 2 bases and J lost 6; bases outside the gene matches: 6. CDR1 is SSHAT and CDR2 is FNYEAQ in the germline V gene (reference sequence). The CDR3 sequence: CASSLSPSGGGDTQYF. In nucleotides, the CDR3 is TGTGCCAGCAGCTTAAGTCCTAGCGGGGGGGGTGATACGCAGTATTTT. Supplemented by reference TRBV7-7 and TRBJ2-3, the full variable domain reads GAGVSQSPRYKVTKRGQDVTLRCDPISSHATLYWYQQALGQGPEFLTYFNYEAQPDKSGLPSDRFSAERPEGSISTLTIQRTEQRDSAMYRCASSLSPSGGGDTQYFGPGTRLTVL.

The chain recombines TRBV7-7 with TRBJ1-5, with D tentatively TRBD1 (5 bases). Trimming shortened V by 5 bases and J by 2 bases, and 16 bases separated the two germline ends. The CDR3 length is 16 residues. Germline V gives CDR1 SSHAT, CDR2 FNYEAQ (reference sequence). CDR3 bases: TGTGCCAGCAGCCCCGGACAAGTGAAGGGCAATCAGCCCCAGCATTTT. Translated: CASSPGQVKGNQPQHF.

This clone was recorded once. The V and J genes are TRBV4-2 and TRBJ2-1; 10 nucleotides match TRBD1. V gave up 6 bases and J gave up 3 bases; unmatched junction bases: 5. CDR1 and CDR2 from the germline V gene are LGHNA and YNFKEQ. The CDR3 consists of 15 residues. The CDR3 loop reads CASRPRDRGYNEQFF. The DNA of the CDR3 is TGTGCCAGCAGACCCCGGGACAGGGGCTACAATGAGCAGTTCTTC.

The chain recombines TRBV27 with TRBJ2-2; D is possibly TRBD2 (7 bases). This CDR3 is built from 14 residues. Germline V gives CDR1 MNHEY, CDR2 SMNVEV (reference sequence). The V end lost 4 bases, the J end lost 5 bases, and 11 bases lay between the germline ends. The CDR3 nucleotides are TGTGCCAGCAGTTGGGGGGGGCGGACCGGGGAGCTGTTTTTT. Its protein is CASSWGGRTGELFF.

This clone was picked up a small number of times. The chain is built from TRBV15 and TRBJ2-7; D remains ambiguous. Germline V lookup: CDR1 LNHNV, CDR2 YYDKDF (reference sequence). CDR3 length: 14 amino acids. The germline V and J ends were trimmed by 0 bases and 2 bases, with 8 bases remaining between them. Here the CDR3 reads CATSRDLTAYEQYF. The DNA of the CDR3 is TGTGCCACCAGCAGAGATTTAACAGCCTACGAGCAGTACTTC.

The genes are TRBV7-8 and TRBJ2-1; 10 nucleotides agree with TRBD2. This CDR3 has 15 residues. V dropped 5 bases and J dropped 4; count of bases not matched to a gene: 5. Per germline, CDR1 SGHVS and CDR2 FQNEAQ. Here the CDR3 DNA reads TGTGCCAGCAGCCCACCACTAGCGGGGTACAATGAGCAGTTCTTC. Protein sequence: CASSPPLAGYNEQFF.

This chain links TRBV28 with TRBJ1-1; 12 bases align to TRBD1. The CDR3 totals 18 residues. Germline lookup yields CDR1 MDHEN and CDR2 SYDVKM. The V and J ends lost 5 bases and 0 bases, in that order; junction bases with no gene match: 10. CDR3 in amino acids: CASSLRDRGRVVNTEAFF. CDR3 sequence (DNA): TGTGCCAGCAGTCTCCGGGACAGGGGGCGCGTAGTGAACACTGAAGCTTTCTTT. Using reference TRBV28 and TRBJ1-1 for the parts outside the CDR3, the full variable domain is DVKVTQSSRYLVKRTGEKVFLECVQDMDHENMFWYRQDPGLGLRLIYFSYDVKMKEKGDIPEGYSVSREKKERFSLILESASTNQTSMYLCASSLRDRGRVVNTEAFFGQGTRLTVV.

V gene TRBV19 combines with J gene TRBJ2-6; 10 bases map to TRBD1. Per the germline V gene, CDR1 is LNHDA and CDR2 is SQIVND (reference sequence). Trimming removed 3 bases from V and 0 bases from J; junction bases left unmatched: 8. The CDR3 is 19 residues long. Here the CDR3 DNA reads TGTGCCAGTAGTATTCGGCCGTGGACAGGGGGCTCTGGGGCCAACGTCCTGACTTTC. Translation gives CASSIRPWTGGSGANVLTF. Together with reference TRBV19 and TRBJ2-6, the CDR3 gives the full variable domain: DGGITQSPKYLFRKEGQNVTLSCEQNLNHDAMYWYRQDPGQGLRLIYYSQIVNDFQKGDIAEGYSVSREKKESFPLTVTSAQKNPTAFYLCASSIRPWTGGSGANVLTFGAGSRLTVL.